This T cell receptor beta chain was identified during a study of T-cell reconstitution after alpha-beta-depleted transplantation in children. Unique molecular identifiers were incorporated into the prepared TCRbeta library. From the PCR reads, TCRdb called clonotypes with MiXCR, one entry per CDR3 protein. The sample has approximately 640,000 distinct CDR3 sequences; over 15% are singletons. Trimming left V 7 bases short and J 1 base short, with 7 bases between. The germline CDR1 and CDR2 sequences are ENHRY and SYGVKD. This CDR3 is built from 12 residues. This clonotype showed up many times. The J gene is TRBJ1-1, the V gene TRBV10-3; unclear D gene. This receptor was identified in a human donor who donated a stem cell graft to a child with acute myeloid leukemia. Sequencing used PBMCs from the stem cell graft donor, obtained from the stem cell graft. CDR3 region: CAINAGNTEAFF. CDR3 sequence (DNA): TGTGCCATCAACGCGGGGAACACTGAAGCTTTCTTT.